A single sample is the source of the 23 T cell receptor beta chains below, sequenced in a study of long-term antiretroviral therapy in people with HIV. Version v3.0 of the immunoSEQ assay was performed at survey level. Measured with immunoSEQ multiplex PCR; TCRdb has only the in-frame clones, and not every one. The sample holds tens of thousands of clones, less than 80% seen once. Specimen: unsorted PBMCs, collected 1.1 years before starting antiretroviral therapy. The receptors were gathered from a woman between 35 and 50 years old with HIV.

The chain carries TRBV19 and TRBJ2-2; 7 nucleotides agree with TRBD1. This CDR3 has 14 residues. The junction had 4 bases not matched to a gene; V was cut back by 3 bases and J by 6 bases. CDR1 and CDR2 from the germline V gene are LNHDA and SQIVND (reference sequence). CDR3 in DNA: TGTGCCAGTAGTATCGACAGGGCGGCCGGGGAGCTGTTTTTT. Protein: CASSIDRAAGELFF.

This clone has only a few counts. V is TRBV4-2 and J is TRBJ2-4, with 14 bases aligning to TRBD2. Unmatched junction bases numbered 6, after V lost 2 bases and J lost 3 bases. The CDR3 consists of 18 residues. CDR1 is LGHNA and CDR2 is YNFKEQ in the germline V gene. CDR3 region: CASSQRTSGGYIKNIQYF. CDR3 sequence (DNA): TGTGCCAGCAGCCAACGGACTAGCGGGGGGTATATCAAAAACATTCAGTACTTC.

The chain uses TRBV29-1 and TRBJ2-3, with D unresolved. CDR3 length: 12 residues. Germline lookup yields CDR1 SQVTM and CDR2 ANQGSEA. Trimming removed 4 bases from V and 0 bases from J, with 5 bases in between. The CDR3 bases are TGCAGCGTTGCGACCAGCACAGATACGCAGTATTTT. It is translated as CSVATSTDTQYF.

This clone was counted between two and nine times. This chain connects TRBV6-5 to TRBJ1-6; a possible D gene is TRBD1 (5 bases). CDR3 length: 14 residues. CDR1 MNHEY and CDR2 SVGAGI come from the germline V gene. Trimming pared 6 bases from V and 4 bases from J, leaving 10 bases between. The CDR3, as DNA: TGTGCCAGCAGCAAACAGGTGTATAATTCACCCCTCCACTTT. This encodes CASSKQVYNSPLHF.

This chain links TRBV7-2 with TRBJ1-2, with a weak D call TRBD1 (5 bases). V was cut by 3 bases and J by 4 bases, with 9 bases left in between. Germline CDR1 reads SGHTA; CDR2 reads FQGNSA. The CDR3 consists of 13 residues. The CDR3 DNA reads TGTGCCAGCAGCTTCAAGGGGACCTATGGCTACACCTTC. Its translation is CASSFKGTYGYTF.

This clone was seen a few times. V and J are TRBV7-9 and TRBJ2-2; D ambiguous. CDR3 length: 13 residues. Germline V gene sequence: CDR1 SEHNR, CDR2 FQNEAQ (reference sequence). The germline V and J ends were trimmed by 5 bases and 5 bases, with 9 bases remaining between them. The CDR3 DNA reads TGTGCCAGCAGCCCGGTGGGGACCGGGGAGCTGTTTTTT. Its translation: CASSPVGTGELFF.

The J gene is TRBJ2-1, the V gene TRBV18, with a tentative D call TRBD2 (5 bases). CDR3 length: 13 residues. CDR1 KGHSH and CDR2 LQKENI come from the germline V gene. Trimming stripped 1 base from V and 8 bases from J, with 9 bases between. CDR3 region: CASSPRGSYEQFF. The CDR3 bases are TGTGCCAGCTCACCACGCGGGTCTTATGAGCAGTTCTTC.

The CDR3: CAISRQGSATNEKLFF. The CDR3 DNA sequence: TGTGCCATCAGCCGACAGGGATCTGCAACTAATGAAAAACTGTTTTTT. The V and J genes are TRBV10-3 and TRBJ1-4; 7 bases fit TRBD1. Germline values: CDR1 ENHRY, CDR2 SYGVKD. There are 16 residues in the CDR3. Unmatched junction bases numbered 7, after V lost 6 bases and J lost 0 bases.

The gene calls are TRBV5-1 and TRBJ1-5; D is unclear. CDR3 length: 13 amino acids. Germline V lookup: CDR1 SGHRS, CDR2 YFSETQ. The V and J ends lost 3 bases and 5 bases respectively, with 9 bases between them. The CDR3 spells CASSSGPDQPQHF. CDR3 sequence (DNA): TGCGCCAGCAGCTCAGGACCTGATCAGCCCCAGCATTTT.

The chain carries TRBV18 and TRBJ1-2; D remains ambiguous. The CDR3 spans 14 residues. Trimming left V 1 base short and J 2 bases short, with 8 bases between. The germline gives CDR1 KGHSH, CDR2 LQKENI. This CDR3 reads CASSPRGKNYGYTF. DNA for the CDR3: TGTGCCAGCTCACCACGGGGAAAAAACTATGGCTACACCTTC.

V gene TRBV5-1 combines with J gene TRBJ1-6; 10 nucleotides agree with TRBD1. Per germline, CDR1 SGHRS and CDR2 YFSETQ. The junction had 9 bases not matched to a gene; V was cut back by 2 bases and J by 1 base. CDR3 length: 19 amino acids. The chain's CDR3 is CASSLGFLGQGSYNSPLHF. The CDR3 nucleotides are TGCGCCAGCAGCTTAGGATTCCTGGGACAGGGGTCCTATAATTCACCCCTCCACTTT.

V is TRBV19 and J is TRBJ1-4; tentative D call: TRBD1 (6 bases). Germline CDR1 is LNHDA and CDR2 is SQIVND (reference sequence). V was shortened by 5 bases and J by 0 bases, with 16 bases between the two germline ends. CDR3 length: 17 residues. CDR3 sequence: CASSPRGGLATNEKLFF. The CDR3 nucleotides are TGTGCCAGTAGTCCTCGTGGGGGCCTCGCAACTAATGAAAAACTGTTTTTT. The full variable domain, its missing parts supplied by reference TRBV19 and TRBJ1-4, is DGGITQSPKYLFRKEGQNVTLSCEQNLNHDAMYWYRQDPGQGLRLIYYSQIVNDFQKGDIAEGYSVSREKKESFPLTVTSAQKNPTAFYLCASSPRGGLATNEKLFFGSGTQLSVL.

This rearrangement joins TRBV2 to TRBJ1-4; D may be TRBD1 (6 bases). The ends were cut back, 0 bases at V and 10 bases at J, with 12 bases in the middle. The CDR3 has 14 amino acids. Germline V CDR1 and CDR2: SNHLY, FYNNEI. CDR3 sequence reads: CASSEAGGRGKLFF. Written as DNA, the CDR3 is TGTGCCAGCAGTGAAGCAGGGGGTAGGGGAAAACTGTTTTTT.

The chain combines TRBV30 with TRBJ1-4; D call uncertain. CDR3 length: 13 amino acids. Trimming took 0 bases from V and 7 from J, leaving 9 bases between them. In germline, CDR1 is GTSNPN, CDR2 SVGIG (reference sequence). The CDR3 is CAWSVRETEKLFF. For the CDR3, the DNA is TGTGCCTGGAGTGTACGAGAGACTGAAAAACTGTTTTTT.

The chain carries TRBV30 and TRBJ2-7; D unresolved. The germline CDR1 and CDR2 sequences are GTSNPN and SVGIG (reference sequence). This CDR3 contains 14 residues. V gave up 4 bases and J gave up 0 bases, with 13 bases separating them. Written as DNA, the CDR3 is TGTGCCTGGATGATAGACCGATTCTCCTACGAGCAGTACTTC. Residues: CAWMIDRFSYEQYF.

Comments on this clone: A junction end diverges from the germline sequence, so it may reflect a read error. The rearrangement joins TRBV2 to TRBJ1-3; tentatively, D is TRBD1 (6 bases). The V gene's germline CDR1 is SNHLY and CDR2 FYNNEI. The CDR3 sequence is 16 residues long. The CDR3 loop reads CASREGGQGSGNTIYF. The CDR3 region has the DNA TGTGCCAGCAGAGAAGGGGGACAAGGGTCCGGAAACACCATATATTTT.

The sample holds one count of this clone. An end of the junction differs from the germline gene, which may be a read error. Other DNA sequences from this sample encode an identical CDR3 as well. The chain joins TRBV5-4 to TRBJ1-4, with D maybe TRBD1 (5 bases). This CDR3 is built from 14 residues. Germline V CDR1 and CDR2: SGHNT, YYREEE (reference sequence). This CDR3 reads CASSLAGTEVSLFF. DNA for the CDR3: TGCGCCAGCAGCTTGGCCGGGACGGAAGTTTCGCTGTTTTTT.

The chain recombines TRBV6-6 with TRBJ1-1; D is undetermined. Germline CDR1 and CDR2: MNHNY and SVGAGI (reference sequence). V was pared by 6 bases and J by 3 bases, with 8 bases between. The CDR3 extends over 12 amino acids. The CDR3 spells CASRNRDTEAFF. In DNA, the CDR3 is TGTGCCAGCAGGAACCGGGACACTGAAGCTTTCTTT.

This clone was detected a few times. J is TRBJ2-7 and V is TRBV6-5; D might be TRBD1 (7 bases). This CDR3 has 13 amino acids. Germline V gene sequence: CDR1 MNHEY, CDR2 SVGAGI. Here the CDR3 reads CAISRGTAYEQYF. DNA of the CDR3: TGTGCTATCTCCCGGGGGACAGCCTACGAGCAGTACTTC.

This chain's CDR3 is CASSLARNTEAFF. DNA for the CDR3: TGTGCCAGCAGCTTGGCCCGGAACACTGAAGCTTTCTTT. This chain joins TRBV5-8 and TRBJ1-1; no clear D gene. The CDR3 is 13 residues long. CDR1 is SGHTS and CDR2 is YDEGEE in the germline V gene. V was cut by 0 bases and J by 1 base, with 4 bases left in between.

The chain couples TRBV5-1 to TRBJ2-3, with no clear D. The V gene's germline CDR1 is SGHRS and CDR2 YFSETQ. The V end lost 4 bases, the J end lost 0 bases, and 9 bases lay between the germline ends. The CDR3 has 14 amino acids. Here the CDR3 reads CASSLGRSTDTQYF. CDR3 bases: TGCGCCAGCAGCCTAGGACGTAGCACAGATACGCAGTATTTT.

This chain joins TRBV11-2 and TRBJ1-6, with D possibly matching TRBD1 (5 bases). Trimming stripped 4 bases from V and 7 bases from J, with 17 bases between. The CDR3 extends over 16 amino acids. In germline, CDR1 is SGHAT, CDR2 FQNNGV. CDR3: CASSSSFRVRNSPLHF. The CDR3 DNA sequence: TGTGCCAGCAGCTCGAGCTTCAGGGTTCGCAATTCACCCCTCCACTTT.

The chain employs TRBV5-1 and TRBJ2-7; 10 positions agree with TRBD1. Germline loops: CDR1 SGHRS, CDR2 YFSETQ. Germline trimming cut 7 bases from V and 2 bases from J; bases unmatched to any gene: 9. The CDR3 runs to 15 residues. The CDR3 DNA is TGCGCCAGCTCGGAGTGGGGACAGGGGACCTACGAGCAGTACTTC. Translating it yields CASSEWGQGTYEQYF.